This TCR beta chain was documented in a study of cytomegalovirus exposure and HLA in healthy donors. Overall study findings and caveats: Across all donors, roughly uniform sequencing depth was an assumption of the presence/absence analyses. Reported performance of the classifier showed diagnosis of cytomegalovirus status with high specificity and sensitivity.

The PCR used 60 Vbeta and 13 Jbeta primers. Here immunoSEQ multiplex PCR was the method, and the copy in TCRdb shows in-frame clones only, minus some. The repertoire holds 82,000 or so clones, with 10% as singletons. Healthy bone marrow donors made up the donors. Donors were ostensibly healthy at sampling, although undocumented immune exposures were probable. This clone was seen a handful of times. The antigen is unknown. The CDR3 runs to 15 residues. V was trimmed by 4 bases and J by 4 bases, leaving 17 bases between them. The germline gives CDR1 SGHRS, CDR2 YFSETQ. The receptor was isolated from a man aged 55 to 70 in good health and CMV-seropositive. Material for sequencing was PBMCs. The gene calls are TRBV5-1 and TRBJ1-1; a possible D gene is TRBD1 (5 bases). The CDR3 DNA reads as TGCGCCAGCAGCCTTGAGGCAGTTAGGGGCACTGAAGCTTTCTTT. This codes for CASSLEAVRGTEAFF.